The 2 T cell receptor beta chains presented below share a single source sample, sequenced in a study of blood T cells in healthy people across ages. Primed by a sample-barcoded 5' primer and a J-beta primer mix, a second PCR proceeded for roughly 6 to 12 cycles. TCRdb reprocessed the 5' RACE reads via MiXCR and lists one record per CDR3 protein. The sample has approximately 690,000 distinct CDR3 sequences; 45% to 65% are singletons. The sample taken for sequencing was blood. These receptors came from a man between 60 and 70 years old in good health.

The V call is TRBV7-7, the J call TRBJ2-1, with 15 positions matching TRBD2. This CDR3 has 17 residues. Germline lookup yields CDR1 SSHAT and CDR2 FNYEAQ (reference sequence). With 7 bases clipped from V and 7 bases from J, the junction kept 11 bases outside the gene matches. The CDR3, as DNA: TGTGCCAGCATACCTACCCCGGGACTAGCGGGGGGTAATGAGCAGTTCTTC. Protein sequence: CASIPTPGLAGGNEQFF.

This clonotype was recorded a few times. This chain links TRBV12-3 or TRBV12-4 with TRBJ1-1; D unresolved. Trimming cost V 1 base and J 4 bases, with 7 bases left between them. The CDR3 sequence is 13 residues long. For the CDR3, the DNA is TGTGCCAGCAGTTTAGAGATAGGCACTGAAGCTTTCTTT. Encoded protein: CASSLEIGTEAFF.